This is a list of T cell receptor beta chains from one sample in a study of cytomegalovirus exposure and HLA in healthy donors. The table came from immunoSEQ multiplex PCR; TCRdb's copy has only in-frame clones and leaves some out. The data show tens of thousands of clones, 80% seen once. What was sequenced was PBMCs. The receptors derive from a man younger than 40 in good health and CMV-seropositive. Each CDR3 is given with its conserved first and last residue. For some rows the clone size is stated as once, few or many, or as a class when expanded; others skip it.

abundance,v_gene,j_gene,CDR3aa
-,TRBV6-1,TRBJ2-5,CASSEPRGGGTSGETQYF
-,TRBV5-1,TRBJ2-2,CASSLGQGDTGELFF
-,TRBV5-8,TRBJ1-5,CASSLGQHSNQPQHF
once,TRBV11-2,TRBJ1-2,CASSPSLITGSANYGYTF
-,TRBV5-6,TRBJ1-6,CASSLAGQGLSPLHF
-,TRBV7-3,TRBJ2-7,CASSLGVGGIYEQYF
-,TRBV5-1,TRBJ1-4,CASSLGTGNEKLFF
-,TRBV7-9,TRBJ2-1,CASSPTGLVGGGNEQFF
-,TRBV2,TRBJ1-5,CASSDYEGNQPQHF
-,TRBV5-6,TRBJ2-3,CASSLDRNTDTQYF
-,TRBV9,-,CASSVGTEYEQYF
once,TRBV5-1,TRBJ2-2,CASSLTQQGNTGELFF
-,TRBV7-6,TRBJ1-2,CASSLSTVNYGYTF
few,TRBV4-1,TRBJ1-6,CASSQEPGINSPLHF
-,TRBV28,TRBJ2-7,CASSLGRSSYEQYF
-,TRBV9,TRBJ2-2,CASSVRTSGSTGELFF
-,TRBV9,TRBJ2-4,CASSGAFGPSGVLAKNIQYF